The 10 T cell receptor beta chains presented below share a single source sample, sequenced in a study of shared clonotypes between healthy human individuals. Terminally differentiated effector memory CD45RA+ cells were excluded from the naive CD8 cells, which were CD45RO-negative and positively selected for CCR7. Profiling relied on immunoSEQ multiplex PCR, and the TCRdb table lists in-frame clones only, not all of them. The repertoire includes about 820,000 clones, approximately 92% of them detected once, and 20% to 30% sits in the top ten. What was sequenced was naive CD8+ T cells sorted from blood. The receptor source for this set is a man aged 30 to 39 in good health.

To note about this clone: The same CDR3 arises from other DNA sequences in this sample as well. For the CDR3, the DNA is TGTGCCAGCAGCTTGGTGCCCAACAATGAGCAGTTCTTC. Its translation: CASSLVPNNEQFF. The chain employs TRBV7-9 and TRBJ2-1; no definite D call. Germline V CDR1 and CDR2: SEHNR, FQNEAQ (reference sequence). V was clipped by 3 bases and J by 5 bases, with 8 bases between them. The CDR3 totals 13 residues. Drawing the rest from reference TRBV7-9 and TRBJ2-1, the complete variable domain is DTGVSQNPRHKITKRGQNVTFRCDPISEHNRLYWYRQTLGQGPEFLTYFQNEAQLEKSRLLSDRFSAERPKGSFSTLEIQRTEQGDSAMYLCASSLVPNNEQFFGPGTRLTVL.

The V and J genes are TRBV19 and TRBJ2-7; 7 bases line up with TRBD1. The CDR3 sequence is 14 residues long. The V gene's germline CDR1 is LNHDA and CDR2 SQIVND (reference sequence). Trimming removed 5 bases from V and 2 bases from J; junction bases left unmatched: 6. CDR3: CASSVRQGTYEQYF. The CDR3 nucleotides are TGTGCCAGTAGTGTAAGACAGGGTACCTACGAGCAGTACTTC.

The chain links TRBV4-3 to TRBJ2-7, with 9 bases lining up with TRBD1. The CDR3 covers 14 residues. In germline, CDR1 is LGHNA, CDR2 YSLEER. With 6 bases clipped from V and 4 bases from J, the junction kept 7 bases outside the gene matches. The CDR3 protein is CASSPGTGNYEQYF. The CDR3 coding sequence is TGCGCCAGCAGTCCCGGGACAGGGAATTACGAGCAGTACTTC.

V and J are TRBV6-5 and TRBJ2-7; D remains ambiguous. CDR1 and CDR2 from the germline V gene are MNHEY and SVGAGI. This CDR3 is 13 amino acids long. The ends were cut back, 0 bases at V and 3 bases at J, with 6 bases in the middle. CDR3 in DNA: TGTGCCAGCAGTTACTCAGGCGACTACGAGCAGTACTTC. Amino acid sequence: CASSYSGDYEQYF.

In regard to this clone: This sequence may be a read error, since a much larger clone differs from it by one base. The chain recombines TRBV12-1 with TRBJ2-5. TRBV12-1 corresponds to a pseudogene. CDR3 length: 10 amino acids. The CDR3, as DNA: TGTGCCAGCAGTCAAGAGACCCAGTACTTC. This codes for CASSQETQYF.

This chain links TRBV14 with TRBJ1-3; possible D gene TRBD1, 6 bases. The CDR3 is 16 residues long. Trimming took off 1 base at V and 3 bases at J, with 13 bases between the two ends. Germline V lookup: CDR1 SGHDN, CDR2 FVKESK. The CDR3 DNA sequence: TGTGCCAGCAGCCAAGCGGCGGGGGCCTTTGGAAACACCATATATTTT. It is translated as CASSQAAGAFGNTIYF.

The chain has TRBV5-6 and TRBJ2-1; D is unresolved. The germline CDR1 and CDR2 sequences are SGHDT and YYEEEE. This CDR3 region has 15 residues. Between the trimmed V and J ends, which lost 3 bases and 0 bases, there was a span of 10 bases. For the CDR3, the DNA is TGTGCCAGCAGCTACGAATTGAGCTCCTACAATGAGCAGTTCTTC. Its translation: CASSYELSSYNEQFF.

This chain links TRBV6-1 with TRBJ2-1; 9 bases are a match to TRBD2. Germline values: CDR1 MNHNS, CDR2 SASEGT. CDR3 length: 20 amino acids. Germline trimming cut 2 bases from V and 0 bases from J; bases unmatched to any gene: 14. The chain's CDR3 is CASSERATAGGPSSYNEQFF. The CDR3 DNA reads TGTGCCAGCAGTGAACGGGCTACAGCGGGAGGCCCGAGCTCCTACAATGAGCAGTTCTTC.

The chain is built from TRBV27 and TRBJ2-7; TRBD1 matches 9 bases. CDR1 and CDR2 (germline): MNHEY, SMNVEV (reference sequence). V dropped 5 bases and J dropped 3; count of bases not matched to a gene: 5. The CDR3 is 14 amino acids. As DNA, the CDR3 is TGTGCCAGCAGTCAGGGACAGGGTGGCTACGAGCAGTACTTC. Translated, it gives CASSQGQGGYEQYF.

The genes are TRBV15 and TRBJ1-5; D is unresolved. V lost 1 base and J lost 4, with 11 bases in between. Germline V CDR1 and CDR2: LNHNV, YYDKDF (reference sequence). This CDR3 is 15 amino acids long. The CDR3 is CATSRVASANQPQHF. The DNA for the CDR3 is TGTGCCACCAGCAGAGTGGCGTCAGCAAATCAGCCCCAGCATTTT. Full variable domain (rest looked up from reference TRBV15 and TRBJ1-5): DAMVIQNPRYQVTQFGKPVTLSCSQTLNHNVMYWYQQKSSQAPKLLFHYYDKDFNNEADTPDNFQSRRPNTSFCFLDIRSPGLGDTAMYLCATSRVASANQPQHFGDGTRLSIL.